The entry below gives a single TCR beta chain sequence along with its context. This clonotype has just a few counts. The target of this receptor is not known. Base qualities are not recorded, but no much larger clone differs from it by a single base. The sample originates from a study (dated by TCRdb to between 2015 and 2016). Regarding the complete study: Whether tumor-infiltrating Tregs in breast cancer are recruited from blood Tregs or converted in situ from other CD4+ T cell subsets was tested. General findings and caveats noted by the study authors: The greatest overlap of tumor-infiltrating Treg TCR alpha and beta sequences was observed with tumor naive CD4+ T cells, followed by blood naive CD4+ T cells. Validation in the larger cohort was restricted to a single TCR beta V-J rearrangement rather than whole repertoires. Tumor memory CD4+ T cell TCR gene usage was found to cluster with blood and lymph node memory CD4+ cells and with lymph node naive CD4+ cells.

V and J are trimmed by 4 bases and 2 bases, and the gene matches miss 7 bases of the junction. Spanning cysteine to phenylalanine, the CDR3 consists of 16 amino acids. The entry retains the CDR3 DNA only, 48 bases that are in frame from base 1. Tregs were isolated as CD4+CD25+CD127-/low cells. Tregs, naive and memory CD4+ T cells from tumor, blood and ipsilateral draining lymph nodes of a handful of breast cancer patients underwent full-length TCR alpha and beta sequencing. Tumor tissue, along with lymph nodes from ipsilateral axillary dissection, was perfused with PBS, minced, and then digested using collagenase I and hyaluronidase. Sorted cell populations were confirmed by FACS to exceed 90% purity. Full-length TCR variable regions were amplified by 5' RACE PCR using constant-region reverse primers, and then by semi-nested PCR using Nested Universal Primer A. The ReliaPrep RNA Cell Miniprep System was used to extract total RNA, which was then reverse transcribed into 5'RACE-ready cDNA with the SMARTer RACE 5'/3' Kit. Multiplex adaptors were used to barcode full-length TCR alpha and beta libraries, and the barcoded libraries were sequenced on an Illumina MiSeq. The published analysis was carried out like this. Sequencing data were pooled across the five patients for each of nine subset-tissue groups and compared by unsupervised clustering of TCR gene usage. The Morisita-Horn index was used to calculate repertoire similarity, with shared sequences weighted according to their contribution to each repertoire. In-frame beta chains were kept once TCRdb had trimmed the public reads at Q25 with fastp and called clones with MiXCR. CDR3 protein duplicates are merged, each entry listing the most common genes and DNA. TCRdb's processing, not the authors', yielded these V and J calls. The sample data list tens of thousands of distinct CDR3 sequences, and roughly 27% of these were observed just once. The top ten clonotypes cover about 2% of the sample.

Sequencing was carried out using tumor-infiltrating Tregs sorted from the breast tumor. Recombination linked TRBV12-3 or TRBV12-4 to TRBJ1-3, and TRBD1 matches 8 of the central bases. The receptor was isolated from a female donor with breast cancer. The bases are TGTGCCAGCAGTTCTCGTCAGGGGGCGGCTGGAAACACCATATATTTT. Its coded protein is CASSSRQGAAGNTIYF.